This T cell receptor beta chain was recovered during a study of blood T cell repertoires in COVID-19. At the level of the study: COVID-19 samples from acute and convalescent phases originated in the United States, Italy and Spain. PBMCs, B-cell-depleted T cells, or T cells provided the cDNA or gDNA that made up the material.

This clone came up once. As processed by the authors: Reference gene primer amplification gave nucleated cell count estimates. The repertoire was sequenced with immunoSEQ multiplex PCR; TCRdb's copy has only in-frame clones and lacks some. The DNA gave D and trimming, while V, J and clone size come from that table. The table includes a few hundred thousand clones, more than 70% detected once. Between the trimmed V and J ends, which lost 1 base and 2 bases, there was a span of 7 bases. Germline V lookup: CDR1 LGHNA, CDR2 YSLEER. The CDR3 loop spans 14 amino acids. The rearrangement links TRBV4-3 to TRBJ2-3; D call uncertain. The sequencing input was peripheral blood. The TCR sequence derives from a woman between 50 and 59 years old with acute or convalescent COVID-19. The CDR3 DNA sequence: TGCGCCAGCAGCCAAGCCTTTTCCACAGATACGCAGTATTTT. The encoded protein is CASSQAFSTDTQYF.